The 19 T cell receptor beta chains reported below all come from one sample, sequenced in a study of T cell responses to AZD1222 COVID-19 vaccine. Only in-frame clones appear in the TCRdb table, and some are missing; sequencing was by immunoSEQ multiplex PCR. There are approximately 140,000 clones in the sample; under 95% occur only once, and approximately 3.3% lies in the top ten. The sample consisted of peripheral blood, taken 28 days after the second AZD1222 dose. The receptors come from an adult who received the AZD1222 COVID-19 vaccine.

The gene calls are TRBV10-3 and TRBJ1-1, with unresolved D. The length of the CDR3 is 11 residues. V shed 6 bases and J shed 8 bases, with 10 bases lying between them. The V gene's germline CDR1 is ENHRY and CDR2 SYGVKD. CDR3 sequence: CAIRKATEAFF. The DNA of the CDR3 is TGTGCCATCAGAAAGGCGACCGAAGCTTTCTTT.

CDR3 amino acids: CASSFAGTYGYTF. CDR3 DNA sequence: TGTGCCAGCAGTTTCGCTGGGACCTATGGCTACACCTTC. The genes are TRBV12-3 or TRBV12-4 and TRBJ1-2; perhaps TRBD1 as D (5 bases). V shed 3 bases and J shed 4 bases, with 9 bases lying between them. The CDR3 contains 13 residues.

This chain joins TRBV19 and TRBJ1-6, with TRBD1 as a possible D gene (6 bases). CDR1 is LNHDA and CDR2 is SQIVND in the germline V gene (reference sequence). The CDR3 extends over 16 amino acids. The V gene lost 6 bases and the J gene lost 9 bases, with 21 bases spanning the gap. The chain's CDR3 is CASRHTRRGGASPLHF. CDR3 bases: TGTGCCAGTAGACACACCAGACGGGGGGGCGCTTCACCCCTCCACTTT.

A single count supports this clone. The chain is built from TRBV3-1 (or the pseudogene TRBV3-2) and TRBJ2-1; 7 bases fit TRBD2. CDR1 LGHDT and CDR2 YNNKEL come from the germline V gene (reference sequence). The CDR3 spans 14 residues. V dropped 5 bases and J dropped 6; count of bases not matched to a gene: 7. The CDR3 here is CASSTMGGGNEQFF. CDR3 DNA sequence: TGTGCCAGCAGCACAATGGGGGGGGGCAATGAGCAGTTCTTC.

CDR3 in DNA: TGTGCCAGCAGTTACTCTCCGGGACAGATATACGAGCAGTACTTC. Its protein product is CASSYSPGQIYEQYF. V and J are TRBV6-5 and TRBJ2-7, with 7 bases aligning to TRBD1. This CDR3 is 15 amino acids long. From germline, CDR1 is MNHEY and CDR2 SVGAGI. Germline trimming cut 0 bases from V and 4 bases from J; bases unmatched to any gene: 6.

The V call is TRBV20-1, the J call TRBJ1-1; perhaps TRBD1 as D (6 bases). The CDR3 is 14 residues long. Trimming pared 6 bases from V and 1 base from J, leaving 15 bases between. Germline lookup yields CDR1 DFQATT and CDR2 SNEGSKA (reference sequence). The CDR3 DNA sequence: TGCAGTGCGAGTGGGGCCAGGGGGAACACTGAAGCTTTCTTT. As protein: CSASGARGNTEAFF.

The chain recombines TRBV19 with TRBJ2-5; 12 bases line up with TRBD2. CDR1 is LNHDA and CDR2 is SQIVND in the germline V gene (reference sequence). The J segment lost 8 bases and the V segment lost 7 bases, leaving 11 bases of the junction unmatched. The CDR3 loop spans 15 amino acids. The DNA of the CDR3 is TGTGCCAGTACCCCTAGCGGGAGGGCATTTTATACCCAGTACTTC. This codes for CASTPSGRAFYTQYF.

The rearrangement joins TRBV28 to TRBJ1-5, with D possibly matching TRBD1 (5 bases). This CDR3 region has 16 residues. V dropped 7 bases and J dropped 5 bases, with 21 bases sitting between them. CDR1 is MDHEN and CDR2 is SYDVKM in the germline V gene. CDR3 region: CASTESRQGSYQPQHF. The DNA for the CDR3 is TGTGCCAGCACCGAATCCCGGCAGGGATCTTATCAGCCCCAGCATTTT.

This chain connects TRBV28 to TRBJ1-2; 10 bases are shared with TRBD1. J was trimmed by 6 bases and V by 5 bases; bases with no gene match: 9. Germline CDR1 reads MDHEN; CDR2 reads SYDVKM. This CDR3 is 15 amino acids long. The CDR3 spells CASSTGAGQGDGYTF. In nucleotides, the CDR3 is TGTGCCAGCAGTACGGGAGCCGGACAGGGGGATGGCTACACCTTC.

The chain couples TRBV3-1 (or the pseudogene TRBV3-2) to TRBJ1-1; the D gene is possibly TRBD1 (6 bases). The germline V gene has CDR1 LGHDT and CDR2 YNNKEL (reference sequence). The CDR3 runs to 18 residues. V gave up 0 bases and J gave up 0 bases, with 17 bases separating them. Here the CDR3 reads CASSQDLEAGVMNTEAFF. The CDR3 DNA is TGTGCCAGCAGCCAAGATCTTGAGGCAGGGGTTATGAACACTGAAGCTTTCTTT.

In DNA form, the CDR3 reads TGTGCCAGCAGCTTGCAAATAACAGGGGCAAACGGCTACACCTTC. Protein product: CASSLQITGANGYTF. V is TRBV7-2 and J is TRBJ1-2; the match to TRBD1 covers 7 bases. J lost 8 bases, V lost 3 bases, and 12 bases had no gene match. The CDR3 spans 15 residues. Germline values: CDR1 SGHTA, CDR2 FQGNSA.

The rearrangement uses TRBV7-2 and TRBJ2-7, with 10 bases that match TRBD2. The V segment lost 1 base and the J segment 1 base; nucleotides outside the gene matches: 7. This CDR3 contains 17 residues. Germline assignment: CDR1 SGHTA and CDR2 FQGNSA. This CDR3 is CASSLVAGGHLSYEQYF. CDR3 bases: TGTGCCAGCAGCTTAGTAGCGGGAGGTCACCTATCCTACGAGCAGTACTTC.

The rearrangement links TRBV19 to TRBJ1-2; D may be TRBD1 (6 bases). The germline V and J ends were trimmed by 5 bases and 8 bases, with 18 bases remaining between them. Germline V lookup: CDR1 LNHDA, CDR2 SQIVND (reference sequence). CDR3 length: 14 amino acids. The CDR3 region has the DNA TGTGCCAGTAGTCCTACCCGGACAGTCCAAGGCTACACCTTC. It is translated as CASSPTRTVQGYTF. Using reference TRBV19 and TRBJ1-2 for the parts outside the CDR3, the full variable domain is DGGITQSPKYLFRKEGQNVTLSCEQNLNHDAMYWYRQDPGQGLRLIYYSQIVNDFQKGDIAEGYSVSREKKESFPLTVTSAQKNPTAFYLCASSPTRTVQGYTFGSGTRLTVV.

This clone was counted a few times. This chain uses TRBV27 with TRBJ2-1; 11 nucleotides line up with TRBD2. Trimming cost V 3 bases and J 0 bases; bases outside gene matches: 4. CDR1 is MNHEY, CDR2 SMNVEV, per germline (reference sequence). There are 17 residues in the CDR3. CDR3 residues: CASSFGTSGNSYNEQFF. The CDR3 bases are TGTGCCAGCAGTTTCGGGACTAGCGGCAACTCCTACAATGAGCAGTTCTTC.

The V and J genes are TRBV15 and TRBJ2-2, with 8 bases matching TRBD2. Germline trimming cut 8 bases from V and 6 bases from J; bases unmatched to any gene: 2. Per germline, CDR1 LNHNV and CDR2 YYDKDF (reference sequence). CDR3 length equals 12 residues. CDR3: CATRGGPGELFF. CDR3 DNA: TGTGCCACCCGGGGGGGCCCCGGGGAGCTGTTTTTT.

This clone has only a few counts. The genes are TRBV24-1 and TRBJ1-2; 11 bases map to TRBD1. The trim removed 4 bases at V and 7 bases at J, leaving 10 bases unmatched. Germline CDR1 reads KGHDR; CDR2 reads SFDVKD. CDR3 length equals 16 residues. The CDR3 DNA is TGTGCCACCAGTGAGGATGGACAGGGGGCCCTGGGTGGCTACACCTTC. Translating gives CATSEDGQGALGGYTF.

This clone was counted ten times or more. V gene TRBV5-4 combines with J gene TRBJ2-1; D unclear. CDR3 length: 13 amino acids. Germline V gene data show CDR1 as SGHNT and CDR2 as YYREEE (reference sequence). Trimming pared 1 base from V and 7 bases from J, leaving 9 bases between. CDR3 sequence (DNA): TGTGCCAGCAGCTTGAGGGTTGGGAATGAGCAGTTCTTC. Residues: CASSLRVGNEQFF.

The chain uses TRBV11-2 and TRBJ2-1, with 14 bases that match TRBD2. This CDR3 region has 18 residues. Trimming cost V 5 bases and J 2 bases; bases outside gene matches: 8. Germline V lookup: CDR1 SGHAT, CDR2 FQNNGV. Written as DNA, the CDR3 is TGTGCCAGCAGCGGGGGGGGACTAGCGGGAGTCCCCTACAATGAGCAGTTCTTC. Translating gives CASSGGGLAGVPYNEQFF.

The chain joins TRBV6-1 to TRBJ1-4; 7 nucleotides match TRBD1. The V gene's germline CDR1 is MNHNS and CDR2 SASEGT. CDR3 size: 14 residues. V shed 3 bases and J 5 bases; nucleotides not matched to a gene: 3. In DNA, the CDR3 is TGTGCCAGCAGTGAGGACAGGTTGAATGAAAAACTGTTTTTT. Residues: CASSEDRLNEKLFF.